The entry below gives a single T cell receptor beta chain sequence along with its context. The sample comes from a study of blood T cell repertoires in COVID-19. Study as a whole: COVID-19 samples from acute and convalescent phases originated in the United States, Italy and Spain. T cells, B-cell-depleted T cells, or PBMCs provided the cDNA or gDNA that served as material.

In the authors' workflow: For nucleated cells, counts were estimated from reference gene primer amplification. The data were produced by immunoSEQ multiplex PCR, yet TCRdb's version contains in-frame clones alone and is incomplete. The V and J calls and clone size were taken over from that table, and D and trimming were inferred from the DNA. The table lists about 220,000 clones, 80% to 85% of them singletons. The specimen was peripheral blood. The sequence derives from a woman in her 70s with COVID-19, enrolled during active disease.

The chain's CDR3 is CASSLRHRAGTEAFF. CDR3 DNA sequence: TGTGCCAGCAGCTTAAGGCACAGGGCAGGGACTGAAGCTTTCTTT. The chain combines TRBV7-8 with TRBJ1-1; maybe TRBD1 (6 bases). Per the germline V gene, CDR1 is SGHVS and CDR2 is FQNEAQ. The CDR3 runs 15 residues. V lost 2 bases and J 5 bases, leaving 15 bases between the germline ends.